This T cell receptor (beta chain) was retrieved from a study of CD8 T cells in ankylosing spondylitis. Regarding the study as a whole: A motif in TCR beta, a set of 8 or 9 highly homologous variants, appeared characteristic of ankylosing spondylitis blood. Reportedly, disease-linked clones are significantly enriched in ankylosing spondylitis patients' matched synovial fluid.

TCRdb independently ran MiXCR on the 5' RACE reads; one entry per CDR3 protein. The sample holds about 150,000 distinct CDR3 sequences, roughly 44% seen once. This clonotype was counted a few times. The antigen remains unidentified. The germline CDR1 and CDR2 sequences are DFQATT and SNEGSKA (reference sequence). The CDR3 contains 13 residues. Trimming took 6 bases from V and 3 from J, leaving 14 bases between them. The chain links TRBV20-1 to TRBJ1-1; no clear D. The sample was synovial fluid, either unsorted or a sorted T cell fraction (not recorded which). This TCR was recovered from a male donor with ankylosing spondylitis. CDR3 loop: CSARWAEHTEAFF. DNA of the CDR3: TGCAGTGCCCGCTGGGCAGAGCACACTGAAGCTTTCTTT.